This T cell receptor beta chain was retrieved from a study of cytotoxic CD8 clonotypes in ibrutinib-treated CLL. At the level of the study: The response samples were taken once patients had been treated for a median of about 12 months, range 6 to 36. Averaging across samples gave about 230,000 productive templates and tens of thousands of productive rearrangements. Study-level points and caveats: Clonality was elevated at ibrutinib response and had returned toward baseline at progression.

As regards this clone: Its antigen is unknown.

In germline, CDR1 is MGHRA, CDR2 YSYEKL. Between the trimmed V and J ends, which lost 4 bases and 2 bases, there was a span of 12 bases. The CDR3 extends over 14 amino acids. Repertoires were generated with immunoSEQ multiplex PCR, while TCRdb's copy carries only in-frame clones and drops some. The table has some 200,000 clones, about two thirds seen once. The rearrangement uses TRBV4-1 and TRBJ2-7; the D gene is possibly TRBD2 (5 bases). The specimen comprised PBMCs, sampled after 24 months of ibrutinib treatment. This TCR came from a human donor with chronic lymphocytic leukemia. The CDR3 protein is CASSLLRGPYEQYF. For the CDR3, the DNA is TGCGCCAGCAGCCTGCTTAGAGGGCCCTACGAGCAGTACTTC.